The 32 T cell receptor beta chains presented below share a single source sample, sequenced in a study of blood T cell repertoires in COVID-19. TCRdb's table, derived via immunoSEQ multiplex PCR, lists solely in-frame clones and lacks some. The sample lists a few hundred thousand clones; around 85% were seen once. Material for sequencing was PBMCs or T cells enriched from blood (not recorded which). The receptor source for this set is a man aged 25-40 years who had recovered from COVID-19.

This chain connects TRBV25-1 to TRBJ1-2; no clear D gene. The length of the CDR3 is 15 residues. Germline V lookup: CDR1 MGHDK, CDR2 SYGVNS. Trimming left V 2 bases short and J 0 bases short, with 10 bases between. The CDR3 nucleotides read TGTGCCAGCAGTGAACGCAACAAAGCTAACTATGGCTACACCTTC. Amino acids: CASSERNKANYGYTF.

This clone showed up just a few times. The chain couples TRBV15 to TRBJ2-1, with TRBD2 matching 13 bases. The CDR3 loop spans 15 amino acids. Germline V gives CDR1 LNHNV, CDR2 YYDKDF (reference sequence). J was trimmed by 4 bases and V by 3 bases; bases with no gene match: 0. The CDR3 bases are TGTGCCACCAGCAGGACTAGCGGGGGGTACAATGAGCAGTTCTTC. This codes for CATSRTSGGYNEQFF.

The chain has TRBV7-2 and TRBJ1-1; 8 bases match TRBD1. This CDR3 region has 14 residues. V was pared by 6 bases and J by 6 bases, with 9 bases of the junction left unmatched. Germline V CDR1 and CDR2: SGHTA, FQGNSA. The CDR3 sequence: CASRQQGGLPEAFF. Here the CDR3 DNA reads TGTGCCAGCAGACAACAGGGGGGCTTGCCTGAAGCTTTCTTT.

This clone showed up just once. The V and J genes are TRBV7-2 and TRBJ2-7; D possibly corresponds to TRBD1 (6 bases). Trimming took 6 bases from V and 6 from J, leaving 24 bases between them. This CDR3 is 16 amino acids long. Germline CDR1 SGHTA, CDR2 FQGNSA. The CDR3 region has the DNA TGTGCCAGCAGGAGCCCCACAGGGCGATTTGCAGGCGAGCAGTACTTC. Translation gives CASRSPTGRFAGEQYF.

This chain uses TRBV3-1 (or the pseudogene TRBV3-2) with TRBJ2-2; TRBD2 might be the D (5 bases). Germline CDR1 is LGHDT and CDR2 is YNNKEL (reference sequence). This CDR3 region has 15 residues. The V end was cut by 4 bases, the J end by 4 bases, with 13 bases between. The CDR3: CASSPRDTGTGELFF. The CDR3 DNA reads as TGTGCCAGCAGCCCCCGGGATACCGGCACCGGGGAGCTGTTTTTT.

J is TRBJ1-6 and V is TRBV5-1; 8 bases are shared with TRBD1. This CDR3 is 15 amino acids long. Germline values: CDR1 SGHRS, CDR2 YFSETQ. V lost 4 bases to trimming and J lost 7 bases; unmatched junction nucleotides: 7. CDR3 protein: CASSRAQGENSPLHF. The CDR3 DNA sequence: TGCGCCAGCAGCAGGGCACAGGGGGAGAATTCACCCCTCCACTTT. Filled out from reference TRBV5-1 and TRBJ1-6, the complete variable domain reads KAGVTQTPRYLIKTRGQQVTLSCSPISGHRSVSWYQQTPGQGLQFLFEYFSETQRNKGNFPGRFSGRQFSNSRSEMNVSTLELGDSALYLCASSRAQGENSPLHFGNGTRLTVT.

The V call is TRBV11-2, the J call TRBJ2-3, with 8 positions matching TRBD2. Trimming cost V 1 base and J 3 bases; bases outside gene matches: 12. The CDR3 consists of 18 residues. Germline V gene lookup returns CDR1 SGHAT and CDR2 FQNNGV. CDR3 loop: CASSLGRPGTRKTDTQYF. The CDR3 DNA sequence: TGTGCCAGCAGCTTAGGACGGCCCGGGACTAGGAAGACAGATACGCAGTATTTT.

This clone was counted only a few times. This chain connects TRBV5-4 to TRBJ2-7, with TRBD2 matching 9 bases. Losses at the gene ends were 0 bases for V and 4 bases for J; bases not matched to a gene: 11. CDR1 is SGHNT, CDR2 YYREEE, per germline (reference sequence). The CDR3 contains 17 residues. The CDR3 region is CASSLGLAGSHSYEQYF. The CDR3 DNA reads TGTGCCAGCAGCTTGGGGCTAGCGGGGAGTCATTCATACGAGCAGTACTTC. The full variable domain, with the rest looked up from reference TRBV5-4 and TRBJ2-7, is ETGVTQSPTHLIKTRGQQVTLRCSSQSGHNTVSWYQQALGQGPQFIFQYYREEENGRGNFPPRFSGLQFPNYSSELNVNALELDDSALYLCASSLGLAGSHSYEQYFGPGTRLTVT.

The gene calls are TRBV7-2 and TRBJ2-7; 7 bases are shared with TRBD1. The CDR3 length is 13 residues. The V and J ends lost 2 bases and 4 bases, in that order; junction bases with no gene match: 2. The V gene's germline CDR1 is SGHTA and CDR2 FQGNSA. CDR3 sequence (DNA): TGTGCCAGCAGCTTAAACAGGGGATACGAGCAGTACTTC. It encodes CASSLNRGYEQYF.

This rearrangement joins TRBV12-3 or TRBV12-4 to TRBJ2-5, with D hard to call. The germline V and J ends were trimmed by 3 bases and 0 bases, with 5 bases remaining between them. The CDR3 is 13 residues long. For the CDR3, the DNA is TGTGCCAGCAGTTTTCATTACCAAGAGACCCAGTACTTC. It yields the protein CASSFHYQETQYF.

V usage is TRBV7-3 and J usage is TRBJ2-1; 9 bases agree with TRBD1. The CDR3 consists of 15 residues. Germline V gene sequence: CDR1 SGHTA, CDR2 FQGTGA. Losses at the gene ends were 4 bases for V and 7 bases for J; bases not matched to a gene: 8. The CDR3 DNA reads as TGTGCCAGCAGCTCTCGACAGGGGGAGATAAATGAGCAGTTCTTC. This sequence encodes CASSSRQGEINEQFF.

The chain combines TRBV3-1 (or the pseudogene TRBV3-2) with TRBJ2-1; the match to TRBD1 covers 7 bases. V dropped 2 bases and J dropped 13; count of bases not matched to a gene: 14. Per the germline V gene, CDR1 is LGHDT and CDR2 is YNNKEL (reference sequence). The CDR3 has 15 amino acids. CDR3 region: CASSQYAGGWEQQFF. The DNA for the CDR3 is TGTGCCAGCAGCCAATATGCAGGGGGATGGGAGCAACAGTTCTTC.

The V and J genes are TRBV6-5 and TRBJ1-4, with D possibly being TRBD1 (6 bases). This CDR3 spans 12 amino acids. With 6 bases removed from V and 7 bases from J, the gap between germline ends came to 9 bases. CDR1 MNHEY and CDR2 SVGAGI come from the germline V gene. Here the CDR3 reads CASRTGGEKLFF. CDR3 DNA sequence: TGTGCCAGCAGGACAGGAGGTGAAAAACTGTTTTTT.

The CDR3 sequence is CASSGALAGGTDTQYF. The CDR3 DNA reads TGTGCCAGCAGTGGAGCTCTAGCGGGGGGCACAGATACGCAGTATTTT. V usage is TRBV2 and J usage is TRBJ2-3; 10 positions agree with TRBD2. After removal of 4 bases from V and 1 base from J, the junction contained 5 bases not matched to a gene. The CDR3 runs 16 residues. Germline-derived CDR1 and CDR2 are SNHLY and FYNNEI. The whole variable domain, remainder taken from reference TRBV2 and TRBJ2-3, is EPEVTQTPSHQVTQMGQEVILRCVPISNHLYFYWYRQILGQKVEFLVSFYNNEISEKSEIFDDQFSVERPDGSNFTLKIRSTKLEDSAMYFCASSGALAGGTDTQYFGPGTRLTVL.

The chain links TRBV19 to TRBJ1-6; 10 bases match TRBD1. The CDR3 runs 16 residues. Losses at the gene ends were 5 bases for V and 9 bases for J; bases not matched to a gene: 10. Germline V gene data show CDR1 as LNHDA and CDR2 as SQIVND (reference sequence). Here the CDR3 DNA reads TGTGCCAGTAGTCCCGCCCGGGACAGGGGAAGTTCACCCCTCCACTTT. This gives the protein CASSPARDRGSSPLHF.

In its sample, this clone was seen a few times. This chain connects TRBV3-1 (or the pseudogene TRBV3-2) to TRBJ1-4; D may be TRBD1 (6 bases). The CDR3 length is 14 residues. The ends were cut back, 4 bases at V and 8 bases at J, with 14 bases in the middle. In germline, CDR1 is LGHDT, CDR2 YNNKEL (reference sequence). The CDR3 nucleotides are TGTGCCAGCAGCCCCAGCAGGGGTGGGGAAAAACTGTTTTTT. The encoded protein is CASSPSRGGEKLFF.

As to this clone: One base away lies a much larger clone, so this may be a sequencing read error. CDR3 loop: CASSFGQAYEQYF. In nucleotides, the CDR3 is TGTGCCAGCAGCTTTGGACAGGCCTACGAGCAGTACTTC. The chain is built from TRBV5-6 and TRBJ2-7; 7 bases fit TRBD1. Germline V gene lookup returns CDR1 SGHDT and CDR2 YYEEEE. J gave up 2 bases and V 2 bases, and 1 base lay outside the gene matches. The CDR3 loop spans 13 amino acids.

The rearrangement links TRBV2 to TRBJ1-1; D is unresolved. With 4 bases removed from V and 3 bases from J, the gap between germline ends came to 12 bases. This CDR3 is 14 amino acids long. From germline, CDR1 is SNHLY and CDR2 FYNNEI. The CDR3 is CASSGRIWDTEAFF. CDR3 DNA sequence: TGTGCCAGCAGTGGGAGGATATGGGACACTGAAGCTTTCTTT. Combining the CDR3 with reference TRBV2 and TRBJ1-1 gives the whole variable domain EPEVTQTPSHQVTQMGQEVILRCVPISNHLYFYWYRQILGQKVEFLVSFYNNEISEKSEIFDDQFSVERPDGSNFTLKIRSTKLEDSAMYFCASSGRIWDTEAFFGQGTRLTVV.

V is TRBV29-1 and J is TRBJ1-1; the D is unclear. The germline V gene encodes CDR1 SQVTM and CDR2 ANQGSEA. V was pared by 7 bases and J by 0 bases, with 6 bases between. The CDR3 sequence is 11 residues long. This CDR3 reads CSALLNTEAFF. The DNA for the CDR3 is TGCAGCGCCCTTCTGAACACTGAAGCTTTCTTT. The full variable domain, in which reference TRBV29-1 and TRBJ1-1 provide the parts outside the CDR3, is SAVISQKPSRDICQRGTSLTIQCQVDSQVTMMFWYRQQPGQSLTLIATANQGSEATYESGFVIDKFPISRPNLTFSTLTVSNMSPEDSSIYLCSALLNTEAFFGQGTRLTVV.

This sequence joins TRBV30 and TRBJ1-5, with D hard to call. CDR1 and CDR2 from the germline V gene are GTSNPN and SVGIG (reference sequence). CDR3 length equals 13 residues. The V and J ends lost 3 bases and 3 bases respectively, with 9 bases between them. CDR3 DNA sequence: TGTGCCTGGAGCGGTGTCGACAATCAGCCCCAGCATTTT. Encoded protein: CAWSGVDNQPQHF.

Of note for this clone: Other DNA sequences in this sample translate to the same CDR3. This rearrangement joins TRBV19 to TRBJ1-5; 9 bases map to TRBD1. Germline CDR1 reads LNHDA; CDR2 reads SQIVND (reference sequence). After removal of 6 bases from V and 4 bases from J, the junction contained 4 bases not matched to a gene. The CDR3 consists of 14 residues. The CDR3 DNA follows: TGTGCCAGTAGCCCGGGACAGGGAAATCAGCCCCAGCATTTT. It encodes CASSPGQGNQPQHF.

This clone was counted a single time. This rearrangement joins TRBV2 to TRBJ2-7, with TRBD2 matching over 13 bases. V gave up 7 bases and J gave up 3 bases; unmatched junction bases: 12. The CDR3 is 17 residues long. From germline, CDR1 is SNHLY and CDR2 FYNNEI. CDR3 sequence reads: CASNRLAGGSSCYEQYF. CDR3 sequence (DNA): TGTGCCAGCAACCGACTAGCGGGAGGTTCATCTTGCTACGAGCAGTACTTC.

The chain joins TRBV5-4 to TRBJ2-3; 8 bases match TRBD1. V lost 2 bases to trimming and J lost 3 bases; unmatched junction nucleotides: 5. Germline loops: CDR1 SGHNT, CDR2 YYREEE (reference sequence). CDR3 size: 15 residues. The CDR3 DNA sequence: TGTGCCAGCAGCTTACCCACAGGGGGAACAGATACGCAGTATTTT. Amino acid sequence: CASSLPTGGTDTQYF.

The genes are TRBV19 and TRBJ2-1; 9 nucleotides align to TRBD2. CDR1 LNHDA and CDR2 SQIVND come from the germline V gene (reference sequence). The CDR3 runs to 15 residues. With V trimmed by 5 bases and J by 4 bases, 6 bases remained unmatched. The DNA of the CDR3 is TGTGCCAGTAGTCTCTCTAGCGGGGAGTACAATGAGCAGTTCTTC. Residues: CASSLSSGEYNEQFF. The full variable domain, its missing parts supplied by reference TRBV19 and TRBJ2-1, is DGGITQSPKYLFRKEGQNVTLSCEQNLNHDAMYWYRQDPGQGLRLIYYSQIVNDFQKGDIAEGYSVSREKKESFPLTVTSAQKNPTAFYLCASSLSSGEYNEQFFGPGTRLTVL.

The V call is TRBV29-1, the J call TRBJ1-2, with D possibly TRBD1 on 5 matching bases. V was shortened by 4 bases and J by 3 bases, with 9 bases between the two germline ends. The CDR3 has 12 amino acids. Germline V lookup: CDR1 SQVTM, CDR2 ANQGSEA. The CDR3 reads CSVAKTDYGYTF. In nucleotides, the CDR3 is TGCAGCGTTGCGAAGACAGACTATGGCTACACCTTC.

The CDR3 is CASSFQGAPNDYTF. The CDR3 nucleotides are TGTGCCAGCAGCTTTCAGGGGGCTCCGAATGACTACACCTTC. This rearrangement joins TRBV5-6 to TRBJ1-2; 8 bases line up with TRBD1. The CDR3 has 14 amino acids. Germline lookup yields CDR1 SGHDT and CDR2 YYEEEE. After removal of 2 bases from V and 10 bases from J, the junction contained 10 bases not matched to a gene.

The CDR3 is CASSYSRADSPLHF. For the CDR3, the DNA is TGTGCCAGCAGTTACTCGAGGGCTGATTCACCCCTCCACTTT. The rearrangement links TRBV6-5 to TRBJ1-6; D gene ambiguous. From germline, CDR1 is MNHEY and CDR2 SVGAGI. V was pared by 0 bases and J by 8 bases, with 8 bases between. The CDR3 covers 14 residues.

The chain is built from TRBV7-8 and TRBJ2-1; 12 bases line up with TRBD2. The trim removed 5 bases at V and 0 bases at J, leaving 8 bases unmatched. The germline V gene encodes CDR1 SGHVS and CDR2 FQNEAQ. CDR3 length: 18 residues. In DNA form, the CDR3 reads TGTGCCAGCAGCCCAGGACTAGCGGGGTCGAGCTCCTACAATGAGCAGTTCTTC. It is translated as CASSPGLAGSSSYNEQFF. Using reference TRBV7-8 and TRBJ2-1 for the parts outside the CDR3, the full variable domain is GAGVSQSPRYKVAKRGQDVALRCDPISGHVSLFWYQQALGQGPEFLTYFQNEAQLDKSGLPSDRFFAERPEGSVSTLKIQRTQQEDSAVYLCASSPGLAGSSSYNEQFFGPGTRLTVL.

This rearrangement joins TRBV27 to TRBJ1-1; D gene ambiguous. The CDR3 consists of 14 residues. V was shortened by 0 bases and J by 1 base, with 6 bases between the two germline ends. Germline V gives CDR1 MNHEY, CDR2 SMNVEV (reference sequence). The CDR3 region is CASSLSQENTEAFF. Written as DNA, the CDR3 is TGTGCCAGCAGTTTATCTCAGGAGAACACTGAAGCTTTCTTT.

This chain uses TRBV29-1 with TRBJ1-6; TRBD1 aligns across 9 bases. J was trimmed by 8 bases and V by 7 bases; bases with no gene match: 12. Germline CDR1 reads SQVTM; CDR2 reads ANQGSEA. The CDR3 length is 15 residues. The CDR3 loop is CSACDRDRDYSPLHF. CDR3 in DNA: TGCAGCGCTTGTGACCGGGACAGGGATTATTCACCCCTCCACTTT.

The rearrangement joins TRBV7-8 to TRBJ1-5, with a weak D call TRBD1 (6 bases). The germline V gene has CDR1 SGHVS and CDR2 FQNEAQ. CDR3 size: 15 residues. V lost 1 base and J 6 bases, leaving 13 bases between the germline ends. The CDR3 DNA reads TGTGCCAGCAGCTTAGATACAGGGTCGCGTCAGCCCCAGCATTTT. This translates into CASSLDTGSRQPQHF. The full variable domain, with the rest looked up from reference TRBV7-8 and TRBJ1-5, is GAGVSQSPRYKVAKRGQDVALRCDPISGHVSLFWYQQALGQGPEFLTYFQNEAQLDKSGLPSDRFFAERPEGSVSTLKIQRTQQEDSAVYLCASSLDTGSRQPQHFGDGTRLSIL.

The chain links TRBV9 to TRBJ1-5; perhaps TRBD1 as D (5 bases). This CDR3 spans 12 amino acids. Germline V gives CDR1 SGDLS, CDR2 YYNGEE. Trimming took 7 bases from V and 9 from J, leaving 14 bases between them. CDR3 nucleotides: TGTGCCAGCCAGGGCTCCACAGGGCCCCAGCATTTT. Translation: CASQGSTGPQHF.